The 29 T cell receptor beta chains listed next were all sequenced from one sample in a study of human T cells and chemical hapten exposure. Time point in this sample: pre-sensitization, week 0. Described treatment: therapeutic diphenylcyclopropenone sensitization with weekly scalp DPC. Via MiXCR, TCRdb re-called the RACE reads, giving one row per CDR3 protein. This sample has about 46,000 distinct CDR3 sequences, with roughly 8.8% found just once. Sequences were derived from whole blood, sampled in connection with sensitization to the hapten diphenylcyclopropenone (DPC). The origin of the receptors is a woman between 40 and 55 years old with alopecia areata. Some clones in this sample may be carry-over from other donors' samples.

This clonotype was recorded many times. V is TRBV6-6 and J is TRBJ1-5; D unresolved. Per the germline V gene, CDR1 is MNHNY and CDR2 is SVGAGI (reference sequence). This CDR3 region has 16 residues. V dropped 2 bases and J dropped 2 bases, with 13 bases sitting between them. The CDR3 spells CASSYEEGIGNQPQHF. Written as DNA, the CDR3 is TGTGCCAGCAGTTACGAGGAGGGTATAGGCAATCAGCCCCAGCATTTT.

The sample holds many counts of this clonotype. This chain joins TRBV12-5 and TRBJ2-2; D not resolved. Germline CDR1 and CDR2: LGHNT and FRNRAP. V lost 8 bases and J 0 bases, leaving 10 bases between the germline ends. This CDR3 region has 14 residues. CDR3 coding DNA: TGTGCTAGTTCCGGACGGACGAACACCGGGGAGCTGTTTTTT. Encoded protein: CASSGRTNTGELFF.

This clonotype appeared many times. The chain couples TRBV6-2 or TRBV6-3 to TRBJ1-1, with D unclear. The V gene's germline CDR1 is MNHEY and CDR2 SVGEGT. This CDR3 region has 14 residues. Deletions cut 6 bases from V and 0 bases from J, with 11 bases between. Here the CDR3 reads CASSRMRMNTEAFF. CDR3 sequence (DNA): TGTGCCAGCAGCCGTATGAGAATGAACACTGAAGCTTTCTTT.

The sample holds many counts of this clonotype. The V call is TRBV28, the J call TRBJ1-4, with 9 bases fitting TRBD1. V shed 5 bases, J shed 8 bases, and the junction held 9 bases outside the gene matches. This CDR3 contains 15 residues. Per germline, CDR1 MDHEN and CDR2 SYDVKM. The CDR3 DNA follows: TGTGCCAGCAGTGAAACAGGGGGCGCTAGGGAAAAACTGTTTTTT. Translated, it gives CASSETGGAREKLFF.

This clonotype was observed at least ten times. This sequence joins TRBV9 and TRBJ1-4; TRBD1 aligns across 7 bases. Germline CDR1 SGDLS, CDR2 YYNGEE. This CDR3 contains 14 residues. The junction had 6 bases not matched to a gene; V was cut back by 2 bases and J by 8 bases. CDR3 nucleotide sequence: TGTGCCAGCAGCGTGAGACAGGGACCCGAAAAACTGTTTTTT. It translates to CASSVRQGPEKLFF.

This clonotype was detected ten times or more. V and J are TRBV2 and TRBJ1-1; D is possibly TRBD1 (6 bases). The CDR3 consists of 14 residues. Trimming cost V 4 bases and J 7 bases, with 16 bases left between them. Germline V gene data show CDR1 as SNHLY and CDR2 as FYNNEI. This CDR3 is CASSGRDNGGEAFF. The CDR3 bases are TGTGCCAGCAGTGGCCGGGACAACGGGGGTGAAGCTTTCTTT.

The chain recombines TRBV19 with TRBJ1-5; D is perhaps TRBD1 (5 bases). This CDR3 comprises 16 residues. Germline CDR1 reads LNHDA; CDR2 reads SQIVND (reference sequence). V was shortened by 4 bases and J by 6 bases, with 19 bases between the two germline ends. CDR3 coding DNA: TGTGCCAGTAGTAGAATCGACAGTCTCGTCAGTCAGCCCCAGCATTTT. Its protein product is CASSRIDSLVSQPQHF.

In this sample, this clonotype turned up a few times. V usage is TRBV18 and J usage is TRBJ2-3; 8 bases match TRBD1. Trimming took 3 bases from V and 3 from J; bases not matched to a gene: 29. The germline CDR1 and CDR2 sequences are KGHSH and LQKENI. The CDR3 is 23 residues long. CDR3 coding DNA: TGTGCCAGCTCACCCCGAAACCCCTTGACAAGGACAGGGTCCACACAAATAACAGATACGCAGTATTTT. Protein product: CASSPRNPLTRTGSTQITDTQYF.

V and J are TRBV6-1 and TRBJ1-2; D is perhaps TRBD1 (6 bases). Germline V gives CDR1 MNHNS, CDR2 SASEGT. The ends were cut back, 6 bases at V and 3 bases at J, with 14 bases in the middle. This CDR3 has 14 amino acids. The CDR3 sequence is CASSRGLSDYGYTF. CDR3 sequence (DNA): TGTGCCAGCAGCCGGGGGCTATCGGACTATGGCTACACCTTC.

This clonotype was seen many times. V gene TRBV6-2 or TRBV6-3 combines with J gene TRBJ2-6; D unclear. The CDR3 totals 12 residues. V lost 8 bases and J lost 4, with 6 bases in between. Per the germline V gene, CDR1 is MNHEY and CDR2 is SVGEGT. CDR3 sequence: CASHRGANVLTF. The CDR3 nucleotides are TGTGCCAGCCATAGAGGGGCCAACGTCCTGACTTTC.

This clonotype has ten or more counts. This chain connects TRBV7-8 to TRBJ2-5; D remains unclear. This CDR3 is 12 amino acids long. The germline V gene has CDR1 SGHVS and CDR2 FQNEAQ. Trimming cost V 5 bases and J 5 bases, with 9 bases left between them. The chain's CDR3 is CASSPPSETQYF. CDR3 in DNA: TGTGCCAGCAGCCCCCCCTCCGAGACCCAGTACTTC.

The rearrangement links TRBV9 to TRBJ2-3; D is possibly TRBD1 (5 bases). V was pared by 7 bases and J by 0 bases, with 15 bases between. Germline V gene lookup returns CDR1 SGDLS and CDR2 YYNGEE. The CDR3 is 15 amino acids. DNA for the CDR3: TGTGCCAGCGGACATCCCCAATCTAGCACAGATACGCAGTATTTT. Residues: CASGHPQSSTDTQYF.

The chain recombines TRBV24-1 with TRBJ2-2; perhaps TRBD2 as D (6 bases). Germline V gives CDR1 KGHDR, CDR2 SFDVKD. The ends were cut back, 9 bases at V and 6 bases at J, with 10 bases in the middle. This CDR3 region has 12 residues. The chain's CDR3 is CATAGKAGELFF. CDR3 DNA sequence: TGTGCCACCGCGGGGAAAGCCGGGGAGCTGTTTTTT.

This clonotype was counted ten times or more. V and J are TRBV9 and TRBJ1-4, with D possibly being TRBD1 (6 bases). The CDR3 runs to 16 residues. The germline gives CDR1 SGDLS, CDR2 YYNGEE. V gave up 0 bases and J gave up 0 bases, with 9 bases separating them. CDR3 region: CASSVGGTSTNEKLFF. The CDR3 DNA is TGTGCCAGCAGCGTAGGGGGGACATCAACTAATGAAAAACTGTTTTTT.

This clonotype was observed many times. The chain combines TRBV6-1 with TRBJ2-7; D might be TRBD1 (6 bases). Deletions cut 5 bases from V and 3 bases from J, with 11 bases between. This CDR3 comprises 13 residues. Germline CDR1 is MNHNS and CDR2 is SASEGT. This CDR3 reads CASSRTAYYEQYF. The CDR3 DNA reads TGTGCCAGCAGTCGGACAGCCTACTACGAGCAGTACTTC.

This clonotype came up many times. The CDR3 region has the DNA TGTGCCAGCAGCCCCGGGGGGGCAGGCAGTCGGGAGCTGTTTTTT. It translates to CASSPGGAGSRELFF. The rearrangement links TRBV7-2 to TRBJ2-2; the match to TRBD2 covers 8 bases. The CDR3 extends over 15 amino acids. Per germline, CDR1 SGHTA and CDR2 FQGNSA. Trimming removed 5 bases from V and 9 bases from J; junction bases left unmatched: 11.

This clonotype was seen only a few times. The chain carries TRBV12-3 or TRBV12-4 and TRBJ2-5; 9 nucleotides align to TRBD1. CDR3 length: 16 residues. V lost 5 bases, J lost 2 bases, and 9 bases stayed unmatched. The CDR3 loop is CASSRNRGQGQETQYF. DNA for the CDR3: TGTGCCAGCAGTCGAAACAGGGGGCAGGGTCAAGAGACCCAGTACTTC.

This clonotype was observed at least ten times. The gene calls are TRBV12-3 or TRBV12-4 and TRBJ1-5; D ambiguous. Trimming removed 5 bases from V and 11 bases from J, with 13 bases in between. There are 12 residues in the CDR3. The CDR3 DNA sequence: TGTGCCAGCAGTCTCCAACGGCTGGCCCAGCATTTT. Residues: CASSLQRLAQHF.

This clonotype was seen many times. The chain is built from TRBV28 and TRBJ1-5; no clear D gene. V was pared by 3 bases and J by 9 bases, with 15 bases between. The CDR3 runs to 14 residues. Germline CDR1 MDHEN, CDR2 SYDVKM. CDR3 DNA: TGTGCCAGCAGTTTCCCCATGACCGGGCGGCCCCAGCATTTT. Protein sequence: CASSFPMTGRPQHF.

This clonotype was seen ten or more times. The chain combines TRBV6-2 or TRBV6-3 with TRBJ1-1, with TRBD1 matching 11 bases. V shed 8 bases, J shed 1 base, and the junction held 6 bases outside the gene matches. Germline CDR1 reads MNHEY; CDR2 reads SVGEGT. The CDR3 is made up of 15 amino acids. CDR3 residues: CASPRDRGRNTEAFF. The CDR3 region has the DNA TGTGCCAGCCCCCGGGACAGGGGGAGGAACACTGAAGCTTTCTTT.

This clonotype has only a few counts. The rearrangement joins TRBV30 to TRBJ1-4, with D hard to call. Germline CDR1 is GTSNPN and CDR2 is SVGIG (reference sequence). The CDR3 loop spans 13 amino acids. The germline V and J ends were trimmed by 4 bases and 5 bases, with 11 bases remaining between them. In nucleotides, the CDR3 is TGTGCCTGGAATGGCGGAGGAAATGAAAAACTGTTTTTT. Its protein product is CAWNGGGNEKLFF.

V and J are TRBV2 and TRBJ2-3; no clear D gene. Per germline, CDR1 SNHLY and CDR2 FYNNEI. There are 10 residues in the CDR3. Trimming took off 11 bases at V and 6 bases at J, with 9 bases between the two ends. CDR3 protein: CASLEDTQYF. The CDR3 DNA reads TGTGCCTCCCTGGAGGATACGCAGTATTTT. The complete variable domain, with remaining parts taken from reference TRBV2 and TRBJ2-3, reads EPEVTQTPSHQVTQMGQEVILRCVPISNHLYFYWYRQILGQKVEFLVSFYNNEISEKSEIFDDQFSVERPDGSNFTLKIRSTKLEDSAMYFCASLEDTQYFGPGTRLTVL.

The rearrangement uses TRBV29-1 and TRBJ1-1, with D perhaps matching TRBD1 (5 bases). This CDR3 comprises 13 residues. Trimming cost V 6 bases and J 5 bases, with 16 bases left between them. The germline gives CDR1 SQVTM, CDR2 ANQGSEA. The CDR3 nucleotides read TGCAGCGTCCTGGGAGGGGTAAATACTGAAGCTTTCTTT. Translated, it gives CSVLGGVNTEAFF.

The chain recombines TRBV20-1 with TRBJ1-5, with D possibly matching TRBD1 (5 bases). The CDR3 consists of 16 residues. V lost 5 bases and J 0 bases, leaving 17 bases between the germline ends. Germline V gene data show CDR1 as DFQATT and CDR2 as SNEGSKA (reference sequence). CDR3 sequence: CSAGAGPSYSNQPQHF. DNA of the CDR3: TGCAGTGCTGGGGCAGGGCCATCTTATAGCAATCAGCCCCAGCATTTT.

There are many counts of this clonotype. This chain links TRBV9 with TRBJ2-3; no firm D call. The CDR3 has 15 residues. The germline gives CDR1 SGDLS, CDR2 YYNGEE. The V and J ends lost 0 bases and 4 bases respectively, with 12 bases between them. CDR3 sequence reads: CASSVDLGKADTQYF. CDR3 nucleotide sequence: TGTGCCAGCAGCGTAGATCTAGGGAAGGCAGATACGCAGTATTTT.

This clonotype showed up many times. This rearrangement joins TRBV20-1 to TRBJ1-1; tentatively, D is TRBD1 (6 bases). Germline V CDR1 and CDR2: DFQATT, SNEGSKA (reference sequence). Trimming took off 3 bases at V and 3 bases at J, with 20 bases between the two ends. The length of the CDR3 is 16 residues. CDR3 sequence (DNA): TGCAGTGCTAGTGCCCCTGGACAGACAACCTACACTGAAGCTTTCTTT. Translated, it gives CSASAPGQTTYTEAFF.

This clonotype was detected ten times or more. The rearrangement uses TRBV4-1 and TRBJ2-3, with D maybe TRBD2 (6 bases). The V end was cut by 0 bases, the J end by 4 bases, with 11 bases between. Germline values: CDR1 MGHRA, CDR2 YSYEKL. The CDR3 contains 15 residues. In nucleotides, the CDR3 is TGCGCCAGCAGCCAAGACCCGCGGGGACCAGATACGCAGTATTTT. Amino acids: CASSQDPRGPDTQYF.

This clonotype was detected only a few times. The gene calls are TRBV21-1 and TRBJ1-5; TRBD1, the D gene given by the table, was not confirmed from the DNA. TRBV21-1 is a documented pseudogene. The CDR3 length is 15 residues. CDR3 in amino acids: CASRRPGPSNQPQHF. CDR3 bases: TGTGCCAGCAGGCGACCCGGCCCGAGCAATCAGCCCCAGCATTTT.

The rearrangement uses TRBV3-1 and TRBJ2-5; 10 bases fit TRBD1. Germline V CDR1 and CDR2: LGHDT, YNNKEL (reference sequence). The CDR3 consists of 15 residues. V was clipped by 6 bases and J by 3 bases; unmatched bases: 7. The CDR3 DNA sequence: TGTGCCAGCAGGGCCTCCGGGACAGGGGAAGAGACCCAGTACTTC. This codes for CASRASGTGEETQYF.